The clone carrying this T cell receptor beta chain was counted only a few times. No antigen is known for it. The data are from a study of regulatory T cells in long-lasting Graves disease. Assembly of TCR beta libraries relied on iRepertoire HTBI primers together with Arm-PCR of CDR3 regions. TCRdb ran MiXCR on the multiplex PCR reads and lists one entry per CDR3 protein. The sample lists roughly 450,000 distinct CDR3 sequences, about a fifth occurring once. Points from the study as a whole: Results may be inaccurate due to the small sample size. TRBV28, TRBJ1-2 and TRBJ2-5 were favored in persistent disease.

Time point given: persistent/refractory GD, antithyroid drugs over 5 years with positive TRAb. The TCR library was prepared using RNA isolated from PBMCs. Clinicians diagnosed Graves' disease using American Thyroid Association guidelines. Patients came from an endocrinology department in Xi'an, China. Germline CDR1 SEHNR, CDR2 FQNEAQ (reference sequence). CDR3 length: 13 amino acids. Trimming took off 4 bases at V and 5 bases at J, with 11 bases between the two ends. This sequence was found in a female donor with Graves disease. The sample here was peripheral blood mononuclear cells (PBMCs), taken when the disease was refractory, from a patient treated with antithyroid drugs. V and J are TRBV7-9 and TRBJ2-5; D may be TRBD2 (6 bases). In DNA, the CDR3 is TGTGCCAGCAGCTACGCGGGGTCGGAGACCCAGTACTTC. It codes for CASSYAGSETQYF.